The next 16 T cell receptor beta chains were all read from a single sample in a study of blood T cell repertoires in COVID-19. TCRdb's table, derived via immunoSEQ multiplex PCR, lists solely in-frame clones and lacks some. This table holds about 100,000 clones, approximately 80% found once. Material for sequencing was peripheral blood. The origin of the receptors is a woman in her seventies with acute or convalescent COVID-19.

CDR3 sequence (DNA): TGTGCCAGTTCATTTTCGCCGGAGTTTTCCCAGCATTTT. Its translation is CASSFSPEFSQHF. The chain links TRBV27 to TRBJ1-5; D is ambiguous. V was clipped by 9 bases and J by 11 bases, with 20 bases between them. Germline CDR1 reads MNHEY; CDR2 reads SMNVEV (reference sequence). The CDR3 is made up of 13 amino acids.

The chain recombines TRBV28 with TRBJ1-3, with D hard to call. The CDR3 is made up of 15 amino acids. The germline CDR1 and CDR2 sequences are MDHEN and SYDVKM. Deletions cut 5 bases from V and 0 bases from J, with 11 bases between. The CDR3 loop reads CASSPDNISGNTIYF. The CDR3 nucleotides read TGTGCCAGCAGTCCTGACAACATCTCTGGAAACACCATATATTTT. The whole variable domain, filled in from reference TRBV28 and TRBJ1-3, reads DVKVTQSSRYLVKRTGEKVFLECVQDMDHENMFWYRQDPGLGLRLIYFSYDVKMKEKGDIPEGYSVSREKKERFSLILESASTNQTSMYLCASSPDNISGNTIYFGEGSWLTVV.

The rearrangement links TRBV7-7 to TRBJ2-2, with 11 bases fitting TRBD1. The V segment lost 5 bases and the J segment 4 bases; nucleotides outside the gene matches: 3. CDR1 SSHAT and CDR2 FNYEAQ come from the germline V gene (reference sequence). The CDR3 has 15 amino acids. Here the CDR3 DNA reads TGTGCCAGCAGCCCCGGGACAGGGGGCACCGGGGAGCTGTTTTTT. This translates into CASSPGTGGTGELFF. The entire variable domain, with the rest obtained from reference TRBV7-7 and TRBJ2-2, is as follows: GAGVSQSPRYKVTKRGQDVTLRCDPISSHATLYWYQQALGQGPEFLTYFNYEAQPDKSGLPSDRFSAERPEGSISTLTIQRTEQRDSAMYRCASSPGTGGTGELFFGEGSRLTVL.

This clone has just a few counts. The rearrangement uses TRBV14 and TRBJ2-3, with D perhaps matching TRBD1 (5 bases). V lost 4 bases and J lost 3, with 8 bases in between. From germline, CDR1 is SGHDN and CDR2 FVKESK. The CDR3 loop spans 13 amino acids. The CDR3 sequence is CASSLQGTDTQYF. In nucleotides, the CDR3 is TGTGCCAGCAGCCTTCAGGGTACAGATACGCAGTATTTT.

The DNA for the CDR3 is TGTGCCAGCAGTGAGCGACAGGCAACTAATGAAAAACTGTTTTTT. Residues: CASSERQATNEKLFF. This chain uses TRBV2 with TRBJ1-4, with D possibly TRBD1 on 6 matching bases. Germline V gene data show CDR1 as SNHLY and CDR2 as FYNNEI. The CDR3 runs 15 residues. V was pared by 3 bases and J by 0 bases, with 8 bases between.

J is TRBJ2-7 and V is TRBV14; 8 bases line up with TRBD2. Trimming cost V 3 bases and J 3 bases; bases outside gene matches: 16. The V gene's germline CDR1 is SGHDN and CDR2 FVKESK. The CDR3 extends over 18 amino acids. CDR3 coding DNA: TGTGCCAGCAGCCACCCAACAAGCGGGGGCTTCCGAGTCTACGAGCAGTACTTC. Translation gives CASSHPTSGGFRVYEQYF.

The chain carries TRBV29-1 and TRBJ1-5; D is perhaps TRBD1 (5 bases). This CDR3 contains 13 residues. V was pared by 6 bases and J by 1 base, with 10 bases between. Germline V CDR1 and CDR2: SQVTM, ANQGSEA. Written as DNA, the CDR3 is TGCAGCGTGCGGGACGGAAGCAATCAGCCCCAGCATTTT. Amino acid sequence: CSVRDGSNQPQHF.

This chain uses TRBV24-1 with TRBJ2-1; D uncertain. Trimming took off 0 bases at V and 7 bases at J, with 12 bases between the two ends. Germline V gene data show CDR1 as KGHDR and CDR2 as SFDVKD. There are 15 residues in the CDR3. CDR3 sequence reads: CATSDLQPGVNEQFF. CDR3 nucleotide sequence: TGTGCCACCAGTGATTTGCAACCTGGAGTGAATGAGCAGTTCTTC.

The gene calls are TRBV7-2 and TRBJ2-5, with 10 bases aligning to TRBD1. This CDR3 is built from 15 residues. Germline trimming cut 5 bases from V and 2 bases from J; bases unmatched to any gene: 5. The germline V gene has CDR1 SGHTA and CDR2 FQGNSA. The CDR3 coding sequence is TGTGCCAGCAGCCTAGGACAGGGGGGTCAAGAGACCCAGTACTTC. Residues: CASSLGQGGQETQYF.

This chain uses TRBV9 with TRBJ2-3, with 8 bases identical to TRBD1. The germline gives CDR1 SGDLS, CDR2 YYNGEE. The CDR3 length is 16 residues. The junction had 9 bases not matched to a gene; V was cut back by 4 bases and J by 2 bases. DNA of the CDR3: TGTGCCAGCAGCATCTCGACAGGGGTCTTCACAGATACGCAGTATTTT. Amino acids: CASSISTGVFTDTQYF.

The J gene is TRBJ2-3, the V gene TRBV5-8; D is possibly TRBD1 (6 bases). The length of the CDR3 is 17 residues. The ends were cut back, 0 bases at V and 2 bases at J, with 16 bases in the middle. Germline loops: CDR1 SGHTS, CDR2 YDEGEE. CDR3 sequence reads: CASSLVAGDYTTDTQYF. Here the CDR3 DNA reads TGTGCCAGCAGCTTGGTCGCAGGGGATTATACCACAGATACGCAGTATTTT.

The chain employs TRBV5-6 and TRBJ2-5; 11 bases line up with TRBD2. The CDR3 has 15 amino acids. With 4 bases clipped from V and 2 bases from J, the junction kept 4 bases outside the gene matches. Germline CDR1 SGHDT, CDR2 YYEEEE. The CDR3 here is CASSRGLAAQETQYF. The CDR3 coding sequence is TGTGCCAGCAGCAGGGGACTAGCGGCTCAAGAGACCCAGTACTTC.

The chain links TRBV7-9 to TRBJ1-2, with D hard to call. Between the trimmed V and J ends, which lost 3 bases and 7 bases, there was a span of 3 bases. The CDR3 contains 10 residues. CDR1 is SEHNR and CDR2 is FQNEAQ in the germline V gene (reference sequence). CDR3 bases: TGTGCCAGCAGCTTGGCTGGCTACACCTTC. It codes for CASSLAGYTF. Drawing the rest from reference TRBV7-9 and TRBJ1-2, the complete variable domain is DTGVSQNPRHKITKRGQNVTFRCDPISEHNRLYWYRQTLGQGPEFLTYFQNEAQLEKSRLLSDRFSAERPKGSFSTLEIQRTEQGDSAMYLCASSLAGYTFGSGTRLTVV.

The rearrangement joins TRBV9 to TRBJ2-3; 9 bases are shared with TRBD2. The CDR3 covers 17 residues. Looked up from germline, CDR1 is SGDLS and CDR2 is YYNGEE. Trimming cost V 0 bases and J 0 bases; bases outside gene matches: 5. The CDR3 protein is CASSVGPSGASTDTQYF. The CDR3 coding sequence is TGTGCCAGCAGCGTAGGCCCTAGCGGGGCGAGCACAGATACGCAGTATTTT.

This sequence joins TRBV7-2 and TRBJ1-3, with a weak D call TRBD1 (6 bases). V was shortened by 4 bases and J by 4 bases, with 14 bases between the two germline ends. CDR1 is SGHTA, CDR2 FQGNSA, per germline. CDR3 size: 15 residues. CDR3 DNA sequence: TGTGCCAGCAGCTCCCGACAGGACGGGGGAAACACCATATATTTT. This sequence encodes CASSSRQDGGNTIYF.

This clone was counted only a few times. This chain joins TRBV5-1 and TRBJ1-2; D unresolved. From germline, CDR1 is SGHRS and CDR2 YFSETQ. V was pared by 0 bases and J by 0 bases, with 9 bases between. This CDR3 is 15 amino acids long. CDR3 bases: TGCGCCAGCAGCTTGGGAGGATCCTCTAACTATGGCTACACCTTC. Translation gives CASSLGGSSNYGYTF.